The rows below give T cell receptor beta chains drawn from one sample of a study of CD4+ T cells in melanoma. Profiled with immunoSEQ multiplex PCR; TCRdb holds only in-frame clones, not every one. The table lists about 50,000 clones, roughly 87% of them singletons. The specimen sequenced was peripheral blood. These receptors came from a human donor with melanoma. CDR3s include the opening cysteine and the closing phenylalanine or tryptophan. D genes are given only for firm matches. For some rows the clone size is stated as once, few or many, or as a class when expanded; others skip it.

d_call: .; v_call: TRBV27; clone_size: .; j_call: TRBJ1-5; cdr3_nt: TGTGCCACCAATACCGTAACAGGCCATTATAGCAATCAGCCCCAGCATTTT; cdr3_aa: CATNTVTGHYSNQPQHF
d_call: .; v_call: TRBV9; clone_size: .; j_call: TRBJ1-5; cdr3_nt: TGTGCCAGCAGCGTCAGTCCGGATAGCAATCAGCCCCAGCATTTT; cdr3_aa: CASSVSPDSNQPQHF
d_call: TRBD1; v_call: TRBV11-2; clone_size: few; j_call: TRBJ1-2; cdr3_nt: TGTGCCAGCAGTCCCGGGACAGGAGGCGCTAACTATGGCTACACCTTC; cdr3_aa: CASSPGTGGANYGYTF
d_call: .; v_call: TRBV7-2; clone_size: few; j_call: TRBJ1-2; cdr3_nt: TGTGCCAGCAGCTCCGGAGGGTTCGATGGCTACACCTTC; cdr3_aa: CASSSGGFDGYTF
d_call: .; v_call: TRBV7-2; clone_size: .; j_call: TRBJ1-4; cdr3_nt: TGTGCCAGCAGCGTGGGACATTCTAATGAAAAACTGTTTTTT; cdr3_aa: CASSVGHSNEKLFF
d_call: TRBD2; v_call: TRBV6-1; clone_size: .; j_call: TRBJ2-3; cdr3_nt: TGTGCCAGCAGTGAGAGGCGCGGTAGCGGGGGGCCTCGGACAGATACGCAGTATTTT; cdr3_aa: CASSERRGSGGPRTDTQYF
d_call: .; v_call: TRBV30; clone_size: few; j_call: TRBJ2-3; cdr3_nt: TGTGCCTGGAGTGATCCGACTAAAGGAAGAACAGATACGCAGTATTTT; cdr3_aa: CAWSDPTKGRTDTQYF
d_call: .; v_call: TRBV5-4; clone_size: .; j_call: TRBJ1-1; cdr3_nt: TGTGCCAGCAGCTTGGAACCGGGAGACACTGAAGCTTTCTTT; cdr3_aa: CASSLEPGDTEAFF
d_call: .; v_call: TRBV4-1; clone_size: once; j_call: TRBJ1-1; cdr3_nt: TGCGCCAGCAGCCAAGTCGGGGGCACTGAAGCTTTCTTT; cdr3_aa: CASSQVGGTEAFF
d_call: .; v_call: TRBV4-2; clone_size: .; j_call: TRBJ1-2; cdr3_nt: TGTGCCAGCAGCCAAGGACAGCCAAACTATGGCTACACCTTC; cdr3_aa: CASSQGQPNYGYTF
d_call: TRBD1; v_call: TRBV28; clone_size: .; j_call: TRBJ1-2; cdr3_nt: TGTGCCAGCAGTTGGGACAGAAAAAGCTATGGCTACACCTTC; cdr3_aa: CASSWDRKSYGYTF
d_call: .; v_call: TRBV11-2; clone_size: few; j_call: TRBJ2-1; cdr3_nt: TGTGCCAGCAGCCCCGGAGGGGGCGAGCAGTTCTTC; cdr3_aa: CASSPGGGEQFF
d_call: .; v_call: TRBV28; clone_size: .; j_call: TRBJ1-4; cdr3_nt: TGTGCCAGCAGTTCTATCCTAAATGAAAAACTGTTTTTT; cdr3_aa: CASSSILNEKLFF
d_call: .; v_call: TRBV19; clone_size: .; j_call: TRBJ2-3; cdr3_nt: TGTGCCAGTAGTGCAACAGGGTTGACAGATACGCAGTATTTT; cdr3_aa: CASSATGLTDTQYF
d_call: TRBD2; v_call: TRBV7-3; clone_size: .; j_call: TRBJ2-3; cdr3_nt: TGTGCCAGCAGCTTGGGACTAGCGGATACGCAGTATTTT; cdr3_aa: CASSLGLADTQYF
d_call: TRBD2; v_call: TRBV27; clone_size: once; j_call: TRBJ2-5; cdr3_nt: TGTGCCAGCAGTCCGGAAGAAAGACTAGCGGGGTTAAAAGAGACCCAGTACTTC; cdr3_aa: CASSPEERLAGLKETQYF
d_call: TRBD2; v_call: TRBV7-9; clone_size: .; j_call: TRBJ2-5; cdr3_nt: TGTGCCAGCAGCCGACTAGCGGGGACAGAGACCCAGTACTTC; cdr3_aa: CASSRLAGTETQYF
d_call: .; v_call: TRBV11-1; clone_size: .; j_call: TRBJ2-1; cdr3_nt: TGTGCCAGCAGCTTATCGGAACATAGCTACAATGAGCAGTTCTTC; cdr3_aa: CASSLSEHSYNEQFF
d_call: TRBD1; v_call: TRBV28; clone_size: .; j_call: TRBJ2-3; cdr3_nt: TGTGCCAGCAGTACAGGGGGTCGCACAGATACGCAGTATTTT; cdr3_aa: CASSTGGRTDTQYF
d_call: .; v_call: TRBV4-3; clone_size: .; j_call: TRBJ1-4; cdr3_nt: TGCGCCAGCAGCCAAGATCACAGCGAAAAACTGTTTTTT; cdr3_aa: CASSQDHSEKLFF
d_call: .; v_call: TRBV7-9; clone_size: .; j_call: TRBJ1-4; cdr3_nt: TGTGCCAGCAGCTCCCCCGAATTGGGGGCGGCGGATGAAAAACTGTTTTTT; cdr3_aa: CASSSPELGAADEKLFF
d_call: .; v_call: TRBV7-2; clone_size: .; j_call: TRBJ2-7; cdr3_nt: TGTGCCAGCAGCCGGGTAGGGAGCGAGCAGTACTTC; cdr3_aa: CASSRVGSEQYF
d_call: .; v_call: TRBV25-1; clone_size: .; j_call: TRBJ1-1; cdr3_nt: TGTGCCAGCAGTAAGGGGACAACCGGCGCTTTCTTT; cdr3_aa: CASSKGTTGAFF
d_call: .; v_call: TRBV5-6; clone_size: few; j_call: TRBJ1-2; cdr3_nt: TGTGCCAGCAGTTCAGGGGTTGATGGCTACACCTTC; cdr3_aa: CASSSGVDGYTF
d_call: TRBD1; v_call: TRBV10-3; clone_size: .; j_call: TRBJ2-2; cdr3_nt: TGTGCCATCAGCTTGGGACAGGGAAACACCGGGGAGCTGTTTTTT; cdr3_aa: CAISLGQGNTGELFF
d_call: TRBD1; v_call: TRBV27; clone_size: .; j_call: TRBJ1-1; cdr3_nt: TGTGCCAGCAGACTGGGACAGGGGAACACTGAAGCTTTCTTT; cdr3_aa: CASRLGQGNTEAFF
d_call: .; v_call: TRBV5-1; clone_size: .; j_call: TRBJ1-1; cdr3_nt: TGCGCCAGCAGCTTGGAAGGGGTCGGGAACACTGAAGCTTTCTTT; cdr3_aa: CASSLEGVGNTEAFF
d_call: .; v_call: TRBV2; clone_size: .; j_call: TRBJ1-4; cdr3_nt: TGTGCCAGCGAACCGGGACGGAGGGATAATGGGGAACTGTTTTTT; cdr3_aa: CASEPGRRDNGELFF
d_call: TRBD2; v_call: TRBV9; clone_size: .; j_call: TRBJ2-1; cdr3_nt: TGTGCCAGCAGCGTAGGGACTAGCGGGGGGAAATACAATGAGCAGTTCTTC; cdr3_aa: CASSVGTSGGKYNEQFF
d_call: .; v_call: TRBV27; clone_size: .; j_call: TRBJ2-3; cdr3_nt: TGTGCCAGCACGAGCCTCGGGACTTTCTTCACAGATACGCAGTATTTT; cdr3_aa: CASTSLGTFFTDTQYF
d_call: .; v_call: TRBV19; clone_size: .; j_call: TRBJ2-5; cdr3_nt: TGTGCCAGTAGTATGACGGGGCAAGAGACCCAGTACTTC; cdr3_aa: CASSMTGQETQYF
d_call: TRBD1; v_call: TRBV5-1; clone_size: .; j_call: TRBJ2-1; cdr3_nt: TGCGCCAGCAGCTTAAACCGGGACAGTTATTACAATGAGCAGTTCTTC; cdr3_aa: CASSLNRDSYYNEQFF
d_call: TRBD1; v_call: TRBV11-2; clone_size: .; j_call: TRBJ2-2; cdr3_nt: TGTGCCAGCAGCCCACAGGGGGCGAGCGGGGAGCTGTTTTTT; cdr3_aa: CASSPQGASGELFF
d_call: TRBD1; v_call: TRBV7-6; clone_size: .; j_call: TRBJ2-7; cdr3_nt: TGTGCCAGCAGCTTAGAGGTAGGGACAGGGTACGAGCAGTACTTC; cdr3_aa: CASSLEVGTGYEQYF
d_call: .; v_call: TRBV10-3; clone_size: .; j_call: TRBJ2-2; cdr3_nt: TGTGCCGCAAAAGGGGCGAACACCGGGGAGCTGTTTTTT; cdr3_aa: CAAKGANTGELFF
d_call: .; v_call: TRBV7-9; clone_size: .; j_call: TRBJ1-4; cdr3_nt: TGTGCCAGCGGACACAGGGAGCCCGATGAAAAACTGTTTTTT; cdr3_aa: CASGHREPDEKLFF
d_call: TRBD2; v_call: TRBV5-1; clone_size: .; j_call: TRBJ2-7; cdr3_nt: TGCGCCAGCAGCTTGGTTGGTAGCGGGGGGTTTAACTACGAGCAGTACTTC; cdr3_aa: CASSLVGSGGFNYEQYF
d_call: TRBD2; v_call: TRBV6-6; clone_size: once; j_call: TRBJ2-3; cdr3_nt: TGTGCCAGCAGTTACTCGGGGGAGGGCACGCAGTATTTT; cdr3_aa: CASSYSGEGTQYF
d_call: .; v_call: TRBV19; clone_size: .; j_call: TRBJ2-6; cdr3_nt: TGTGCCAGTAGGCAAGGTGCGGCCAACGTCCTGACTTTC; cdr3_aa: CASRQGAANVLTF
d_call: .; v_call: TRBV5-1; clone_size: once; j_call: TRBJ1-2; cdr3_nt: TGCGCCAGCAGCTTGGGCGGGGCAGGGATGGGCTACACCTTC; cdr3_aa: CASSLGGAGMGYTF
d_call: .; v_call: TRBV19; clone_size: .; j_call: TRBJ1-2; cdr3_nt: TGTGCCAGTAGCCGCCCGGGGGGGGCACGAAACTATGGCTACACCTTC; cdr3_aa: CASSRPGGARNYGYTF
d_call: .; v_call: TRBV5-4; clone_size: .; j_call: TRBJ2-1; cdr3_nt: TGTGCCAGCACCTCGGACAGCTCCTACAATGAGCAGTTCTTC; cdr3_aa: CASTSDSSYNEQFF
d_call: .; v_call: TRBV4-1; clone_size: .; j_call: TRBJ2-1; cdr3_nt: TGCGCCAGCAGCCAAGGGGGACTCTCCTACAATGAGCAGTTCTTC; cdr3_aa: CASSQGGLSYNEQFF
d_call: TRBD1; v_call: TRBV27; clone_size: .; j_call: TRBJ2-7; cdr3_nt: TGTGCCAGCAGTCGACAGGGGTCCTACGAGCAGTACTTC; cdr3_aa: CASSRQGSYEQYF
d_call: TRBD1; v_call: TRBV6-5; clone_size: .; j_call: TRBJ1-6; cdr3_nt: TGTGCCAGCAGACCCACAGGGGATAGCTCACCCCTCCACTTT; cdr3_aa: CASRPTGDSSPLHF
d_call: TRBD1; v_call: TRBV6-1; clone_size: .; j_call: TRBJ2-6; cdr3_nt: TGTGCCAGCAGTGTGTACGGACAGGGCTTAGGCGGGGCCAACGTCCTGACTTTC; cdr3_aa: CASSVYGQGLGGANVLTF
d_call: .; v_call: TRBV11-2; clone_size: .; j_call: TRBJ2-2; cdr3_nt: TGTGCCAGCAGCTTTTCGGTAACGAACACCGGGGAGCTGTTTTTT; cdr3_aa: CASSFSVTNTGELFF
d_call: .; v_call: TRBV7-3; clone_size: .; j_call: TRBJ2-1; cdr3_nt: TGTGCCAGCAGCTTAGCCCCGGGGCCGTTCGATGAGCAGTTCTTC; cdr3_aa: CASSLAPGPFDEQFF
d_call: .; v_call: TRBV18; clone_size: .; j_call: TRBJ2-5; cdr3_nt: TGTGCCAGCTCACCACCGGAGGGGGGGACCCAGTACTTC; cdr3_aa: CASSPPEGGTQYF
d_call: .; v_call: TRBV18; clone_size: .; j_call: TRBJ2-2; cdr3_nt: TGTGCCAGCTCACCACTGGTGAAGGACACCGGGGAGCTGTTTTTT; cdr3_aa: CASSPLVKDTGELFF
d_call: TRBD1; v_call: TRBV18; clone_size: .; j_call: TRBJ1-2; cdr3_nt: TGTGCCAGCTCACCCCCAGGACGAGGGGGCGCCCGGGATGGCTACACCTTC; cdr3_aa: CASSPPGRGGARDGYTF
d_call: TRBD2; v_call: TRBV28; clone_size: .; j_call: TRBJ2-7; cdr3_nt: TGTGCCAGCAGCCAAGGGGAACTAGCGGATTACGAGCAGTACTTC; cdr3_aa: CASSQGELADYEQYF
d_call: TRBD2; v_call: TRBV5-1; clone_size: .; j_call: TRBJ2-3; cdr3_nt: TGCGCCAGCAGCCGAGGACTAGCGGGGGGCACAGATACGCAGTATTTT; cdr3_aa: CASSRGLAGGTDTQYF